Listed here are 10 T cell receptor beta chains from one sample, sequenced in a study of T cells after yellow fever vaccination. MiXCR, run by TCRdb on the 5' RACE reads, gives a single entry per CDR3 protein. Of 500,000 to 650,000 distinct CDR3 sequences listed, around 16% are singletons. This material consisted of PBMCs, taken about 5 days after the first yellow fever vaccination. The receptors here all came from a man younger than 35 who received the YFV17D yellow fever vaccine.

This clonotype occurred a few times. The chain joins TRBV6-5 to TRBJ1-2, with D possibly matching TRBD1 (6 bases). Germline V gene data show CDR1 as MNHEY and CDR2 as SVGAGI. The CDR3 covers 11 residues. V gave up 5 bases and J gave up 7 bases, with 8 bases separating them. The CDR3 protein is CASSTGIGYTF. DNA of the CDR3: TGTGCCAGCAGTACAGGGATTGGCTACACCTTC.

The chain uses TRBV24-1 and TRBJ2-3, with D perhaps TRBD2 (6 bases). This CDR3 comprises 14 residues. V dropped 6 bases and J dropped 5 bases, with 14 bases sitting between them. Germline V gene lookup returns CDR1 KGHDR and CDR2 SFDVKD. The CDR3 is CATSSGWRGDTQYF. CDR3 bases: TGTGCCACCAGTTCGGGGTGGAGGGGAGATACGCAGTATTTT.

This clonotype was counted only a few times. CDR3 coding DNA: TGTGCCAGCAGCTTAGCAGAGGGCACAGATACGCAGTATTTT. Amino acid sequence: CASSLAEGTDTQYF. The chain links TRBV7-6 to TRBJ2-3; D gene ambiguous. This CDR3 region has 14 residues. Germline V lookup: CDR1 SGHVS, CDR2 FNYEAQ. With 0 bases removed from V and 1 base from J, the gap between germline ends came to 5 bases.

The CDR3 sequence is CATSSTDSLREQYF. In nucleotides, the CDR3 is TGTGCCACCAGCAGCACTGACAGTTTGAGGGAGCAGTACTTC. The chain combines TRBV15 with TRBJ2-7; D is perhaps TRBD1 (5 bases). Trimming pared 3 bases from V and 7 bases from J, leaving 16 bases between. Germline V CDR1 and CDR2: LNHNV, YYDKDF (reference sequence). The CDR3 has 14 residues.

This rearrangement joins TRBV5-1 to TRBJ1-2; 7 positions match TRBD1. The ends lost 7 bases at V and 8 bases at J; junction bases unmatched: 11. CDR3 size: 13 residues. The germline V gene encodes CDR1 SGHRS and CDR2 YFSETQ. CDR3 sequence: CASAETDRDGYTF. The CDR3 region has the DNA TGCGCCAGCGCCGAAACTGACAGGGACGGCTACACCTTC.

This clonotype was seen repeatedly, ten times or more. The V gene is TRBV11-2, the J gene TRBJ2-1; D possibly corresponds to TRBD2 (5 bases). V lost 5 bases and J 8 bases, leaving 19 bases between the germline ends. Germline V gene data show CDR1 as SGHAT and CDR2 as FQNNGV. This CDR3 is built from 15 residues. CDR3 sequence: CASSRRIPPGDEQFF. Written as DNA, the CDR3 is TGTGCCAGCAGCCGTAGAATACCCCCCGGGGATGAGCAGTTCTTC.

The rearrangement uses TRBV20-1 and TRBJ2-7; 11 bases line up with TRBD1. Germline CDR1 reads DFQATT; CDR2 reads SNEGSKA (reference sequence). The V segment lost 5 bases and the J segment 7 bases; nucleotides outside the gene matches: 7. The CDR3 is 13 amino acids. The CDR3 nucleotides are TGCAGTGCTTCGGGGACAGGGGGAAATGAGCAGTACTTC. Encoded protein: CSASGTGGNEQYF.

This clonotype was seen at least ten times. The chain combines TRBV12-3 or TRBV12-4 with TRBJ1-2; no clear D. This CDR3 region has 11 residues. Trimming shortened V by 2 bases and J by 6 bases, and 4 bases separated the two germline ends. The CDR3: CASSLRDGYTF. In DNA, the CDR3 is TGTGCCAGCAGTTTAAGGGATGGCTACACCTTC.

This clonotype has a handful of counts. This chain joins TRBV4-1 and TRBJ1-2, with a tentative D call TRBD1 (5 bases). The CDR3 contains 14 residues. Germline V CDR1 and CDR2: MGHRA, YSYEKL. Trimming stripped 3 bases from V and 8 bases from J, with 16 bases between. CDR3 region: CASSHPLGRRGYTF. CDR3 DNA sequence: TGCGCCAGCAGCCACCCCTTGGGGCGGAGAGGCTACACCTTC.

J is TRBJ1-2 and V is TRBV20-1, with a possible D match to TRBD1 (5 bases). With 3 bases removed from V and 7 bases from J, the gap between germline ends came to 12 bases. The CDR3 runs 12 residues. CDR1 is DFQATT and CDR2 is SNEGSKA in the germline V gene (reference sequence). The CDR3 DNA is TGCAGTGCTAGGGAGATCGGGGCTGGCTACACCTTC. As protein: CSAREIGAGYTF.